The 6 T cell receptor beta chains reported below all come from one sample, sequenced in a study of shared clonotypes between healthy human individuals. Measured with immunoSEQ multiplex PCR; TCRdb has only the in-frame clones, and not every one. This repertoire shows millions of clones, over 85% found once; its top ten account for more than 0.1%. The sequencing sample was made of naive CD4+ T cells sorted from blood. Subset reported: CD45RA+ positively selected. The receptors were gathered from a man between 18 and 29 years old in good health.

On this clone: Other nucleotide sequences in the sample specify the same CDR3. This sequence joins TRBV14 and TRBJ1-1; no definite D call. There are 11 residues in the CDR3. V gave up 3 bases and J gave up 5 bases, with 4 bases separating them. Germline values: CDR1 SGHDN, CDR2 FVKESK. The CDR3 is CASSQTTEAFF. For the CDR3, the DNA is TGTGCCAGCAGCCAGACAACTGAAGCTTTCTTT.

CDR3 protein: CASSMAELSGNTIYF. The CDR3 DNA reads TGTGCCAGTAGTATGGCGGAACTCTCTGGAAACACCATATATTTT. The chain combines TRBV19 with TRBJ1-3; no reliable D call. Per germline, CDR1 LNHDA and CDR2 SQIVND (reference sequence). This CDR3 has 15 residues. Trimming took 3 bases from V and 0 from J, leaving 9 bases between them.

The chain joins TRBV9 to TRBJ2-7; tentatively, D is TRBD2 (5 bases). Germline V gene data show CDR1 as SGDLS and CDR2 as YYNGEE. The CDR3 has 13 residues. Trimming stripped 4 bases from V and 6 bases from J, with 14 bases between. The CDR3 region has the DNA TGTGCCAGCAGCAGCGGCTTCTCGGGCGAGCAGTACTTC. Translating gives CASSSGFSGEQYF.

The chain uses TRBV7-2 and TRBJ2-1; TRBD1 agrees at 8 bases. The ends lost 1 base at V and 7 bases at J; junction bases unmatched: 6. This CDR3 has 15 residues. Germline CDR1 reads SGHTA; CDR2 reads FQGNSA. The CDR3 DNA is TGTGCCAGCAGCTTAGGTCTCCACAGGGGGAATGAGCAGTTCTTC. Translating it yields CASSLGLHRGNEQFF.

Note on this clone: At the DNA level, this CDR3 is encoded by other sequences in the same sample as well. This sequence joins TRBV6-5 and TRBJ2-7, with 11 bases fitting TRBD2. The trim removed 5 bases at V and 3 bases at J, leaving 3 bases unmatched. Looked up from germline, CDR1 is MNHEY and CDR2 is SVGAGI. The CDR3 sequence is 14 residues long. CDR3 sequence (DNA): TGTGCCAGCAGTAGAACTAGCGGGAGCTACGAGCAGTACTTC. This encodes CASSRTSGSYEQYF.

The chain recombines TRBV11-2 with TRBJ2-1; D gene ambiguous. The CDR3 is 13 amino acids. The germline V gene has CDR1 SGHAT and CDR2 FQNNGV. V was pared by 4 bases and J by 6 bases, with 10 bases between. In DNA, the CDR3 is TGTGCCAGCAGCTCCGGTCCGTTCAATGAGCAGTTCTTC. Encoded protein: CASSSGPFNEQFF.